These 25 T cell receptor beta chains were all obtained from the same sample, sequenced in a study of OX40 agonist ivuxolimab in advanced cancers. TCRdb's copy holds only in-frame clones and misses some; the assay was immunoSEQ multiplex PCR. Among 80,000 to 90,000 clones listed, around 84% were seen once. Sequencing was performed on CD4+ or CD8+ T cells sorted from blood, taken in a trial of the OX40 agonist ivuxolimab. The source of these receptors is an adult with an advanced solid tumor such as melanoma, head and neck, liver or kidney cancer.

Of note for this clone: At one end, the junction sequence differs from germline, possibly due to a read error. This chain links TRBV6-1 with TRBJ1-2, with D hard to call. The CDR3 is made up of 13 amino acids. Per the germline V gene, CDR1 is MNHNS and CDR2 is SASEGT. In DNA, the CDR3 is TGTGCCAGCAGTGAAGCGAGGGTTGGCGGCTTCACCTTC. Its protein product is CASSEARVGGFTF.

This chain uses TRBV5-4 with TRBJ1-2, with D uncertain. Germline lookup yields CDR1 SGHNT and CDR2 YYREEE (reference sequence). V lost 0 bases and J lost 5, with 11 bases in between. This CDR3 has 14 residues. The chain's CDR3 is CASSLVVGGYGYTF. In DNA, the CDR3 is TGTGCCAGCAGCTTGGTAGTCGGAGGGTATGGCTACACCTTC.

This clone has only a few counts. The rearrangement joins TRBV5-1 to TRBJ2-3; unclear D gene. The CDR3 is 14 amino acids. V was pared by 0 bases and J by 2 bases, with 7 bases between. Germline V lookup: CDR1 SGHRS, CDR2 YFSETQ. The CDR3 region has the DNA TGCGCCAGCAGCTTGGCTCAGACCACAGATACGCAGTATTTT. It is translated as CASSLAQTTDTQYF.

The rearrangement links TRBV5-4 to TRBJ2-7; the D is unclear. The CDR3 is made up of 15 amino acids. V lost 0 bases, J lost 3 bases, and 13 bases lay in between. The V gene's germline CDR1 is SGHNT and CDR2 YYREEE (reference sequence). The CDR3 DNA reads as TGTGCCAGCAGCTTGGCGGACGGATTAGGCTACGAGCAGTACTTC. This gives the protein CASSLADGLGYEQYF.

This chain links TRBV2 with TRBJ2-3, with TRBD2 matching 7 bases. Germline CDR1 reads SNHLY; CDR2 reads FYNNEI. The CDR3 runs 14 residues. With V trimmed by 2 bases and J by 3 bases, 2 bases remained unmatched. CDR3 residues: CASSEPSGTDTQYF. Here the CDR3 DNA reads TGTGCCAGCAGTGAACCTAGCGGAACAGATACGCAGTATTTT.

This chain joins TRBV18 and TRBJ1-4; TRBD1 is a possible D gene (6 bases). This CDR3 region has 14 residues. Trimming left V 3 bases short and J 8 bases short, with 13 bases between. CDR1 KGHSH and CDR2 LQKENI come from the germline V gene. CDR3 in amino acids: CASSPWQGIEKLFF. Written as DNA, the CDR3 is TGTGCCAGCTCACCGTGGCAGGGGATCGAAAAACTGTTTTTT.

This clone was found a few times. The chain uses TRBV4-1 and TRBJ2-7, with D unclear. Germline-derived CDR1 and CDR2 are MGHRA and YSYEKL. Between the trimmed V and J ends, which lost 1 base and 2 bases, there was a span of 21 bases. There are 18 residues in the CDR3. The CDR3 DNA sequence: TGCGCCAGCAGCCAAGGGCCCCAGACATCGCTTAATCCCTACGAGCAGTACTTC. This gives the protein CASSQGPQTSLNPYEQYF.

The chain is built from TRBV19 and TRBJ2-2; unclear D gene. The CDR3 covers 16 residues. Looked up from germline, CDR1 is LNHDA and CDR2 is SQIVND (reference sequence). V was pared by 1 base and J by 4 bases, with 13 bases between. The CDR3 DNA follows: TGTGCCAGTAGTATAGCGTCCGGGCGAGGCACCGGGGAGCTGTTTTTT. This sequence encodes CASSIASGRGTGELFF.

The chain combines TRBV4-1 with TRBJ2-7; D is unresolved. The CDR3 spans 16 residues. Germline CDR1 reads MGHRA; CDR2 reads YSYEKL. Trimming took off 0 bases at V and 2 bases at J, with 14 bases between the two ends. CDR3 coding DNA: TGCGCCAGCAGCCAAGATAAGGGCGGCGGAGCCTACGAGCAGTACTTC. Residues: CASSQDKGGGAYEQYF.

The chain employs TRBV25-1 and TRBJ2-3, with TRBD1 identical over 10 bases. Germline V gives CDR1 MGHDK, CDR2 SYGVNS. The CDR3 consists of 16 residues. Trimming cost V 2 bases and J 6 bases; bases outside gene matches: 8. Written as DNA, the CDR3 is TGTGCCAGCAGTGAACCCGGACAGGGGGTAGGGGATACGCAGTATTTT. This encodes CASSEPGQGVGDTQYF.

The chain joins TRBV6-5 to TRBJ1-2; 11 bases are a match to TRBD1. The CDR3 is 14 amino acids. V shed 6 bases, J shed 5 bases, and the junction held 5 bases outside the gene matches. The V gene's germline CDR1 is MNHEY and CDR2 SVGAGI. The CDR3 sequence: CASRRDRGMYGYTF. CDR3 in DNA: TGTGCCAGCAGAAGGGACAGGGGGATGTATGGCTACACCTTC.

The V call is TRBV15, the J call TRBJ2-3, with 7 bases lining up with TRBD2. Germline-derived CDR1 and CDR2 are LNHNV and YYDKDF (reference sequence). The CDR3 is 15 residues long. The ends lost 2 bases at V and 2 bases at J; junction bases unmatched: 4. The CDR3, as DNA: TGTGCCACCAGCAGATCCGGGAGGAACACAGATACGCAGTATTTT. Its translation: CATSRSGRNTDTQYF.

This clone was counted only a few times. This chain uses TRBV28 with TRBJ1-1, with D unclear. CDR1 is MDHEN and CDR2 is SYDVKM in the germline V gene. Between the trimmed V and J ends, which lost 6 bases and 5 bases, there was a span of 16 bases. The CDR3 consists of 14 residues. Written as DNA, the CDR3 is TGTGCCAGCAGAGCCCCTGAGGGCGGGACTGAAGCTTTCTTT. This sequence encodes CASRAPEGGTEAFF.

This clone was seen only once. The rearrangement uses TRBV19 and TRBJ2-7, with D possibly being TRBD1 or TRBD2 (5 bases each). This CDR3 has 16 residues. Trimming pared 4 bases from V and 1 base from J, leaving 17 bases between. Germline CDR1 is LNHDA and CDR2 is SQIVND (reference sequence). The CDR3 here is CASSTFVGTVSYEQYF. DNA for the CDR3: TGTGCCAGTAGTACCTTCGTTGGGACGGTATCCTACGAGCAGTACTTC.

This chain links TRBV5-1 with TRBJ1-2, with 11 bases fitting TRBD1. V was clipped by 3 bases and J by 7 bases; unmatched bases: 8. The germline V gene encodes CDR1 SGHRS and CDR2 YFSETQ. The CDR3 runs 15 residues. The CDR3 is CASSSAGTGGSGYTF. The CDR3, as DNA: TGCGCCAGCAGCTCCGCCGGGACAGGGGGTTCTGGCTACACCTTC.

This chain links TRBV14 with TRBJ1-2, with 10 bases aligning to TRBD1. This CDR3 contains 15 residues. Per germline, CDR1 SGHDN and CDR2 FVKESK. Trimming removed 3 bases from V and 4 bases from J; junction bases left unmatched: 5. CDR3 sequence reads: CASSHRTGGLYGYTF. CDR3 in DNA: TGTGCCAGCAGCCACCGGACAGGGGGACTCTATGGCTACACCTTC.

This chain connects TRBV5-1 to TRBJ1-6; 7 positions match TRBD1. This CDR3 region has 18 residues. V shed 4 bases and J 0 bases; nucleotides not matched to a gene: 10. Germline V gene lookup returns CDR1 SGHRS and CDR2 YFSETQ. This CDR3 reads CASSPGQRPSSYNSPLHF. CDR3 in DNA: TGCGCCAGCAGCCCGGGACAGCGACCGAGCTCCTATAATTCACCCCTCCACTTT.

This clone was detected only a few times. The chain combines TRBV7-2 with TRBJ1-6; possible D gene TRBD1, 5 bases. Trimming left V 5 bases short and J 9 bases short, with 14 bases between. Germline V lookup: CDR1 SGHTA, CDR2 FQGNSA. The CDR3 totals 14 residues. CDR3 nucleotide sequence: TGTGCCAGCAGCACATCCCGTGGGGGTTCACCCCTCCACTTT. This sequence encodes CASSTSRGGSPLHF. The full variable domain, its missing parts supplied by reference TRBV7-2 and TRBJ1-6, is GAGVSQSPSNKVTEKGKDVELRCDPISGHTALYWYRQSLGQGLEFLIYFQGNSAPDKSGLPSDRFSAERTGGSVSTLTIQRTQQEDSAVYLCASSTSRGGSPLHFGNGTRLTVT.

The chain is built from TRBV5-1 and TRBJ2-7; D is possibly TRBD1 (7 bases). V was clipped by 7 bases and J by 2 bases, with 16 bases between them. This CDR3 is built from 14 residues. Germline CDR1 and CDR2: SGHRS and YFSETQ. CDR3 DNA: TGCGCCAGCGGCCCAGGGGGGCCCGCCTACGAGCAGTACTTC. It is translated as CASGPGGPAYEQYF.

V is TRBV28 and J is TRBJ2-5; TRBD2 might be the D (5 bases). V was shortened by 5 bases and J by 4 bases, with 20 bases between the two germline ends. Germline CDR1 reads MDHEN; CDR2 reads SYDVKM. The CDR3 sequence is 16 residues long. The CDR3: CASSPPMWARGETQYF. The CDR3 nucleotides read TGTGCCAGCAGTCCTCCCATGTGGGCTCGGGGAGAGACCCAGTACTTC.

The V gene is TRBV5-1, the J gene TRBJ1-6; 11 bases agree with TRBD1. The CDR3 length is 15 residues. Germline assignment: CDR1 SGHRS and CDR2 YFSETQ. Germline trimming cut 3 bases from V and 7 bases from J; bases unmatched to any gene: 3. The DNA for the CDR3 is TGCGCCAGCAGCTCCCGGGACAGGGGGAATTCACCCCTCCACTTT. Its protein product is CASSSRDRGNSPLHF.

With respect to this clone: Other DNA sequences from this sample encode an identical CDR3 as well. This rearrangement joins TRBV4-1 to TRBJ1-5; no firm D call. Germline assignment: CDR1 MGHRA and CDR2 YSYEKL. The CDR3 has 13 residues. The V end was cut by 0 bases, the J end by 4 bases, with 4 bases between. The CDR3 region is CASSQDLNQPQHF. The CDR3 region has the DNA TGCGCCAGCAGCCAAGATCTAAATCAGCCCCAGCATTTT.

The chain uses TRBV5-1 and TRBJ2-1; D tentatively fits TRBD1 or TRBD2 (5 bases each). CDR1 SGHRS and CDR2 YFSETQ come from the germline V gene. This CDR3 is built from 16 residues. V lost 4 bases to trimming and J lost 9 bases, with 23 bases between them. This CDR3 is CASSRDLLGELVEQFF. In DNA, the CDR3 is TGCGCCAGCAGCCGGGACCTACTTGGAGAGTTGGTTGAGCAGTTCTTC.

This clone was detected a few times. The CDR3 loop reads CASLTGGGSPLHF. In nucleotides, the CDR3 is TGTGCCAGCTTGACAGGGGGTGGTTCACCCCTCCACTTT. The rearrangement uses TRBV2 and TRBJ1-6; 9 bases agree with TRBD1. This CDR3 region has 13 residues. V was clipped by 8 bases and J by 9 bases; unmatched bases: 5. Germline values: CDR1 SNHLY, CDR2 FYNNEI. The full variable domain, completed using reference TRBV2 and TRBJ1-6, is EPEVTQTPSHQVTQMGQEVILRCVPISNHLYFYWYRQILGQKVEFLVSFYNNEISEKSEIFDDQFSVERPDGSNFTLKIRSTKLEDSAMYFCASLTGGGSPLHFGNGTRLTVT.

The CDR3 is CASTTGSYNSPLHF. The CDR3 nucleotides are TGTGCCAGTACGACAGGGTCCTATAATTCACCCCTCCACTTT. The V and J genes are TRBV19 and TRBJ1-6; 7 nucleotides align to TRBD1. The germline gives CDR1 LNHDA, CDR2 SQIVND (reference sequence). The CDR3 has 14 amino acids. Trimming at V came to 7 bases and at J to 1 base, leaving 1 base not matched to a gene.